These 10 T cell receptor beta chains were sequenced from one sample in a study of cytomegalovirus exposure and HLA in healthy donors. The PCR made use of 60 Vbeta and 13 Jbeta primers. Here immunoSEQ multiplex PCR was the method, and the copy in TCRdb shows in-frame clones only, minus some. This listing includes 65,000 to 85,000 clones. The sequenced sample consisted of PBMCs. These receptors all stem from a female donor in good health and CMV-seropositive.

This rearrangement joins TRBV30 to TRBJ1-1; D is unresolved. Trimming took 0 bases from V and 11 from J, leaving 16 bases between them. The germline gives CDR1 GTSNPN, CDR2 SVGIG (reference sequence). The CDR3 is 13 amino acids. DNA of the CDR3: TGTGCCTGGAGTGTAATTCTAGGTGTTTTCGCTTTCTTT. The encoded protein is CAWSVILGVFAFF.

CDR3 coding DNA: TGTGCCAGCAGCTTATCCGTCACTGAAGCTTTCTTT. This gives the protein CASSLSVTEAFF. This chain uses TRBV7-9 with TRBJ1-1; no firm D call. V gave up 2 bases and J gave up 4 bases, with 5 bases separating them. This CDR3 spans 12 amino acids. Germline CDR1 and CDR2: SEHNR and FQNEAQ (reference sequence). Together with reference TRBV7-9 and TRBJ1-1, the CDR3 gives the full variable domain: DTGVSQNPRHKITKRGQNVTFRCDPISEHNRLYWYRQTLGQGPEFLTYFQNEAQLEKSRLLSDRFSAERPKGSFSTLEIQRTEQGDSAMYLCASSLSVTEAFFGQGTRLTVV.

The CDR3 reads CASSANVGGQGAWETQYF. The DNA of the CDR3 is TGTGCCAGCAGCGCGAATGTTGGAGGACAGGGGGCATGGGAGACCCAGTACTTC. V gene TRBV9 combines with J gene TRBJ2-5; 11 bases are shared with TRBD1. This CDR3 has 18 amino acids. V shed 3 bases, J shed 5 bases, and the junction held 15 bases outside the gene matches. CDR1 and CDR2 from the germline V gene are SGDLS and YYNGEE.

V and J are TRBV28 and TRBJ2-1, with D perhaps TRBD2 (6 bases). The V end lost 6 bases, the J end lost 6 bases, and 18 bases lay between the germline ends. CDR3 length: 15 amino acids. The V gene's germline CDR1 is MDHEN and CDR2 SYDVKM. Here the CDR3 reads CASSYLRGGVNEQFF. In DNA, the CDR3 is TGTGCCAGCAGCTACTTGCGAGGAGGGGTCAATGAGCAGTTCTTC.

The J gene is TRBJ2-7, the V gene TRBV28, with D perhaps TRBD2 (5 bases). V was clipped by 8 bases and J by 0 bases, with 11 bases between them. Looked up from germline, CDR1 is MDHEN and CDR2 is SYDVKM. CDR3 size: 13 residues. The CDR3 is CASGKGDSYEQYF. CDR3 bases: TGTGCCAGCGGGAAGGGAGACTCCTACGAGCAGTACTTC.

The chain links TRBV6-5 to TRBJ2-1, with D unresolved. The CDR3 extends over 15 amino acids. Trimming removed 6 bases from V and 0 bases from J, with 12 bases in between. Germline assignment: CDR1 MNHEY and CDR2 SVGAGI. The CDR3 nucleotides are TGTGCCAGCAGCTCCACAGCATACTCCTACAATGAGCAGTTCTTC. Translating it yields CASSSTAYSYNEQFF.

The chain employs TRBV28 and TRBJ1-1; D unresolved. Germline V gene data show CDR1 as MDHEN and CDR2 as SYDVKM. The V and J ends lost 3 bases and 1 base respectively, with 9 bases between them. CDR3 length: 14 residues. CDR3 region: CASSFGLRNTEAFF. DNA of the CDR3: TGTGCCAGCAGTTTTGGGCTGAGGAACACTGAAGCTTTCTTT. Using reference TRBV28 and TRBJ1-1 for the parts outside the CDR3, the full variable domain is DVKVTQSSRYLVKRTGEKVFLECVQDMDHENMFWYRQDPGLGLRLIYFSYDVKMKEKGDIPEGYSVSREKKERFSLILESASTNQTSMYLCASSFGLRNTEAFFGQGTRLTVV.

V is TRBV11-2 and J is TRBJ2-1; TRBD2 matches at 9 bases. V shed 1 base, J shed 9 bases, and the junction held 10 bases outside the gene matches. Germline loops: CDR1 SGHAT, CDR2 FQNNGV. This CDR3 is built from 16 residues. CDR3 nucleotide sequence: TGTGCCAGCAGCTTAGCTGGTAGCGGGGGTCCGGGTGAGCAGTTCTTC. It is translated as CASSLAGSGGPGEQFF.

The chain carries TRBV6-4 and TRBJ2-1; TRBD2 matches at 10 bases. The CDR3 sequence is 16 residues long. V dropped 4 bases and J dropped 3; count of bases not matched to a gene: 6. The germline CDR1 and CDR2 sequences are MRHNA and SNTAGT. The CDR3 loop is CASSGRLAGDYNEQFF. CDR3 coding DNA: TGTGCCAGCAGTGGTAGGCTAGCGGGGGACTACAATGAGCAGTTCTTC.

The chain joins TRBV7-9 to TRBJ2-7; D ambiguous. The CDR3 extends over 12 amino acids. In germline, CDR1 is SEHNR, CDR2 FQNEAQ (reference sequence). V was shortened by 0 bases and J by 4 bases, with 4 bases between the two germline ends. The DNA of the CDR3 is TGTGCCAGCAGCTTAGCCCCATACGAGCAGTACTTC. This sequence encodes CASSLAPYEQYF.